This TCR beta chain derives from a study of cytomegalovirus exposure and HLA in healthy donors. PCR primers comprised 60 Vbeta and 13 Jbeta primers. The data were produced by immunoSEQ multiplex PCR, yet TCRdb's version contains in-frame clones alone and is incomplete. This sample has some 130,000 clones, with over 65% found just once. With regard to this clone: What it binds is not known.

Nominally healthy donors were sampled, though unrecorded immune exposures were likely. General study results and limits: Researchers catalogued 160 or so TCR beta chains as cytomegalovirus-associated.

The CDR3 spans 13 residues. Germline CDR1 is LGHNA and CDR2 is YNFKEQ. Trimming took 0 bases from V and 6 from J, leaving 9 bases between them. Sequences were obtained from PBMCs. V and J are TRBV4-2 and TRBJ2-7, with D maybe TRBD1 (5 bases). This TCR came from a female donor in good health and CMV-seropositive. This CDR3 is CASSQDPGREQYF. In DNA form, the CDR3 reads TGTGCCAGCAGCCAAGATCCAGGGCGCGAGCAGTACTTC.